The 9 T cell receptor beta chains reported below all come from one sample, sequenced in a study of tumor-infiltrating lymphocytes in primary liver carcinoma. With a constant-region primer, TCR beta cDNA was made from approximately 450 ng of total RNA. Investigators got TCR beta libraries out of three nested multiplex PCR rounds, done with slightly modified ARM-PCR. In the first two PCR rounds, TRBV1-TRBV30 forward primers were paired with a C-beta reverse primer, and each round lasted approximately 10 cycles. TCRdb fed the multiplex PCR reads into MiXCR, producing one record per CDR3 protein. Counted here are about 120,000 distinct CDR3 sequences, 55% to 75% occurring once; the ten biggest clones make up about a tenth. Taking 20-30 mg of unsorted bulk tissue, the authors co-extracted RNA and DNA. Source material: liver tumor tissue from sampling region 1. Indicated subset: tumor region T1, superior pole. These receptors originate from a woman aged 55-69 years with primary liver carcinoma and hepatitis B virus infection.

This clonotype was seen a single time. One end of the junction does not line up with germline, which may come from a read error. The J gene is TRBJ2-1, the V gene TRBV5-1; D may be TRBD2 (7 bases). Germline CDR1 and CDR2: SGHRS and YFSETQ. This CDR3 contains 16 residues. CDR3 nucleotides: TGCGCCAGCAGCTGGGTCAGCGGGACAATTGACAATGAGCAGTTTTTC. Its translation is CASSWVSGTIDNEQFF.

This rearrangement joins TRBV11-2 to TRBJ2-1, with 12 bases fitting TRBD2. Looked up from germline, CDR1 is SGHAT and CDR2 is FQNNGV. V gave up 8 bases and J gave up 9 bases; unmatched junction bases: 8. This CDR3 region has 14 residues. The CDR3 sequence is CASGLAGGPPEQFF. Written as DNA, the CDR3 is TGTGCCAGCGGCCTAGCGGGAGGGCCGCCTGAGCAGTTCTTC.

A remark on this clonotype: One end of the junction does not line up with germline, which may come from a read error. The gene calls are TRBV5-8 and TRBJ2-2; 8 nucleotides align to TRBD1. CDR1 is SGHTS, CDR2 YDEGEE, per germline. This CDR3 is 16 amino acids long. CDR3 sequence reads: CAGSLRDRRDTGELFF. CDR3 bases: TGTGCCGGCAGCTTGAGGGACAGGAGGGACACCGGGGAGCTGTTTTTT.

This chain joins TRBV5-6 and TRBJ2-1, with TRBD2 matching over 10 bases. Germline trimming cut 3 bases from V and 9 bases from J; bases unmatched to any gene: 9. CDR1 is SGHDT, CDR2 YYEEEE, per germline. The CDR3 loop spans 15 amino acids. The CDR3 coding sequence is TGTGCCAGCAGCTCACGTCCTAGCGGGAGTGGTGAGCAGTTCTTC. This encodes CASSSRPSGSGEQFF.

The gene calls are TRBV12-3 or TRBV12-4 and TRBJ1-1; D remains unclear. This CDR3 contains 15 residues. CDR3 amino acids: CVTKSLIGSNTEAFF. The CDR3 DNA follows: TGTGTCACCAAAAGTTTGATAGGTTCTAACACTGAAGCTTTCTTT.

This clonotype has just one count. A read error may explain this, as a much larger clone is one base away. The rearrangement links TRBV10-3 to TRBJ1-3; perhaps TRBD1 as D (6 bases). CDR3 length equals 16 residues. The ends were cut back, 8 bases at V and 0 bases at J, with 17 bases in the middle. Germline CDR1 reads ENHRY; CDR2 reads SYGVKD. CDR3 bases: TGTGCCATCGGGGGGGCAAGGGCCAACTCTGGAAACACCATATATTTT. Translated: CAIGGARANSGNTIYF.

A note on this clonotype: Mismatch with germline at one junction end may stem from a read error. The rearrangement uses TRBV11-2 and TRBJ2-3; D perhaps matches TRBD2 (5 bases). Germline CDR1 and CDR2: SGHAT and FQNNGV. CDR3 length: 12 residues. Here the CDR3 reads CATSSPGTTQYF. CDR3 nucleotides: TGTGCCACCAGCTCCCCGGGAACTACGCAGTACTTT.

The chain couples TRBV6-1 to TRBJ1-5, with D possibly TRBD1 on 6 matching bases. Trimming stripped 5 bases from V and 5 bases from J, with 13 bases between. The V gene's germline CDR1 is MNHNS and CDR2 SASEGT. The CDR3 spans 14 residues. The CDR3 bases are TGTGCCAGCAGTTGTACAGGGCGGGATCAGCCCCAGCATTTT. The encoded protein is CASSCTGRDQPQHF.

The V call is TRBV11-2, the J call TRBJ1-2; tentative D call: TRBD1 (5 bases). CDR3 length equals 14 residues. Looked up from germline, CDR1 is SGHAT and CDR2 is FQNNGV. V lost 7 bases, J lost 8 bases, and 20 bases lay in between. The CDR3 sequence: CASTRSGGSRGYTF. The CDR3 region has the DNA TGTGCCAGCACCCGATCTGGGGGGTCAAGGGGCTACACCTTC.